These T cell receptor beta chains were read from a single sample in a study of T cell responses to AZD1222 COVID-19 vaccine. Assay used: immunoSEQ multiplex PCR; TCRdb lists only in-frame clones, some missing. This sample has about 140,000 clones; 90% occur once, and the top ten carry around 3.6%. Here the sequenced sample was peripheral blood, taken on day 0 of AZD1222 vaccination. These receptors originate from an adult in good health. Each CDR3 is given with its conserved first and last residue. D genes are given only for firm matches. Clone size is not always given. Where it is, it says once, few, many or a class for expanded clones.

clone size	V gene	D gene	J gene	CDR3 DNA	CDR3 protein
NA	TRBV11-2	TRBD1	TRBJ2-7	TGTGCCAGCAGCTTAGGGACAGGGGCCTCCTACGAGCAGTACTTC	CASSLGTGASYEQYF
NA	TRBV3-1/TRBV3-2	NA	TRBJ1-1	TGTGCCAGCAGCTCCTCGGACAAGAACACTGAAGCTTTCTTT	CASSSSDKNTEAFF
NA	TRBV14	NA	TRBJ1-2	TGTGCCAGCAGCCAAATGGCGGGGAGAAATGGCTACACCTTC	CASSQMAGRNGYTF
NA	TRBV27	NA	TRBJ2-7	TGTGCCAGCAGCCCCGAAGGCAGGGGATCTCCGTCCACCTACGAGCAGTACTTC	CASSPEGRGSPSTYEQYF
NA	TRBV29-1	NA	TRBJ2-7	TGCAGCGTTGAAGCCGGGACCTACTCGGGCGAGCAGTACTTC	CSVEAGTYSGEQYF
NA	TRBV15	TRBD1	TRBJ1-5	TGTGCCACCAGCAGGGGAGGGGGCGATCAGCCCCAGCATTTT	CATSRGGGDQPQHF
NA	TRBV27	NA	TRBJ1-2	TGTGCCAGCAGTTTTCGGGTCTACTATGGCTACACCTTC	CASSFRVYYGYTF
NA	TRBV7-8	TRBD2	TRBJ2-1	TGTGCCAGCAGCTTATCTCGATGGATAAGCGGGAGGGCCTTGGACAATGAGCAGTTCTTC	CASSLSRWISGRALDNEQFF
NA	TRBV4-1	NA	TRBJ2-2	TGCGCCAGCAGCCAAGAGCCCGCAGGCACCGGGGAGCTGTTTTTT	CASSQEPAGTGELFF
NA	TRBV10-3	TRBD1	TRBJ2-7	TGTGCCATCAGGCCGGGACAGGGGACCTACGAGCAGTACTTC	CAIRPGQGTYEQYF
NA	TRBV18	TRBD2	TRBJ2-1	TGTGCCAGCACGACTAGCGGGGGTGAAAATGAGCAGTTCTTC	CASTTSGGENEQFF
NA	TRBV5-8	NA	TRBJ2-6	TGTGCCAGCAGCAGGACTTGGGAGGTCCGCTCTGGGGCCAACGTCCTGACTTTC	CASSRTWEVRSGANVLTF
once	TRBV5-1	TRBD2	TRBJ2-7	TGCGCCAGCAGCTTTTCCGGGGGGAATTACGAGCAGTACTTC	CASSFSGGNYEQYF
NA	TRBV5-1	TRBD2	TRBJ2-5	TGCGCCAGCAGCATTACTAGCGGGGGGCCTGAAGAGACCCAGTACTTC	CASSITSGGPEETQYF
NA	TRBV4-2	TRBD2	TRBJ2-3	TGTGCCAGCAGCCGCACTTTCCGAGCGGGGGGGGCCGGAACAGATACGCAGTATTTT	CASSRTFRAGGAGTDTQYF
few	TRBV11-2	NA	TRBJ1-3	TGTGCCAGCAGCTTAGGAGGGGTCTCTGGAAACACCATATATTTT	CASSLGGVSGNTIYF
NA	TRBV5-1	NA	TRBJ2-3	TGCGCCAGCAGGGGCAGCACAGATACGCAGTATTTT	CASRGSTDTQYF
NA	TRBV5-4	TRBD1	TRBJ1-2	TGTGCCAGCAGGGAGGGGGACAGGGGATACGAGGGCTATGGCTACACCTTC	CASREGDRGYEGYGYTF
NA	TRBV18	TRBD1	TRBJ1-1	TGTGCCAGCTCACCCCCGGGACAGGGCAGAACTGAAGCTTTCTTT	CASSPPGQGRTEAFF
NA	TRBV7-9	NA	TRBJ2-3	TGTGCCAGCAGCTTGCCGACAGATACGCAGTATTTT	CASSLPTDTQYF
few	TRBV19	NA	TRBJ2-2	TGTGCCAGTAGGAAAATGACAGAACGCACCGGGGAGCTGTTTTTT	CASRKMTERTGELFF
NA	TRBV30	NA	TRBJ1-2	TGTGCCTGGACACGGGGGGGCTATGGCTACACCTTC	CAWTRGGYGYTF
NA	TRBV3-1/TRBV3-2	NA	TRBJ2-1	TGTGCCAGCAGCCCCAAAAGGAAAGGGGATGAGCAGTTCTTC	CASSPKRKGDEQFF
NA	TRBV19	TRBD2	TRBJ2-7	TGTGCCAGTAGTATAAGTACTAGCGGGCGTCGAGAGCAGTACTTC	CASSISTSGRREQYF
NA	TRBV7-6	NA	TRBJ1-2	TGTGCCAGCAGCTTAGCGTCCGGATCCTATGGCTACACCTTC	CASSLASGSYGYTF
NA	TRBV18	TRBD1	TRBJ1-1	TGTGCCAGCTCAGAGAGGACAGGAAACACTGAAGCTTTCTTT	CASSERTGNTEAFF
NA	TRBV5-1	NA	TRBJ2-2	TGCGCCAGCCAGCTCAGGAACACCGGGGAGCTGTTTTTT	CASQLRNTGELFF
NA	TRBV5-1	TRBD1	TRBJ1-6	TGCGCCAGCAGCTTCAGGGGGCAGCCACCCCTCCACTTT	CASSFRGQPPLHF
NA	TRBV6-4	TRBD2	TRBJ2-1	TGTGCCAGCAGTGACTCGACTAGCGGGAGTGGAGAGCAGTTCTTC	CASSDSTSGSGEQFF
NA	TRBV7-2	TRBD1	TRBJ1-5	TGTGCCAGCAGCTTAGGACAGGGCGAGAATCAGCCCCAGCATTTT	CASSLGQGENQPQHF
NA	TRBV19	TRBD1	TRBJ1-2	TGTGCCAGTACCTTAGACAGGGCGACTTTATATGGCTACACCTTC	CASTLDRATLYGYTF
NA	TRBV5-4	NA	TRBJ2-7	TGTGCCAGTTTGGGGAGGAGCAACGAGCAGTACTTC	CASLGRSNEQYF
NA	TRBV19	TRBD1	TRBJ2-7	TGTGCCAGTAAAACAGGGGTTGGTGAGCAGTACTTC	CASKTGVGEQYF
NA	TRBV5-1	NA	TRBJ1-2	TGCGCCAGCAGCTTGGAGAGTCTAGCTAACTATGGCTACACCTTC	CASSLESLANYGYTF
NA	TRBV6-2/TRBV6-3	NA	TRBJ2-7	TGTGCCAGCAGTTACTCGATTCGCATCTACGAGCAGTACTTC	CASSYSIRIYEQYF
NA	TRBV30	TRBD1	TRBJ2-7	TGTGCCTGGAGAGGACAGGGGGCCTACGAGCAGTACTTC	CAWRGQGAYEQYF
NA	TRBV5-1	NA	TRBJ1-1	TGCGCCAGCAGCTTGGGTGGCAGGGAGGCCACTGAAGCTTTCTTT	CASSLGGREATEAFF
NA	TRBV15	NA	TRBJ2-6	TGTGCCACCAGCAGTCCGGCCTTCTCTGGGGCCAACGTCCTGACTTTC	CATSSPAFSGANVLTF
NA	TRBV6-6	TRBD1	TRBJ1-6	TGTGCCAGCAGTCCTCGTTCGGGGACAGGGGTCAATTCACCCCTCCACTTT	CASSPRSGTGVNSPLHF
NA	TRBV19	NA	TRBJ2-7	TGTGCCAGTAGTTTCACCCAGATCAACGAGCAGTACTTC	CASSFTQINEQYF
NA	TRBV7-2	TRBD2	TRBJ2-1	TGTGCCAGCAGCTTACGGGGGGTACGGCTCGCTAACCCGGAGCAGTTCTTC	CASSLRGVRLANPEQFF
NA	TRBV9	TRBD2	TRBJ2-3	TGTGCCAGCAGCGATGAGCGGGGGGGGATGATAACAGATACGCAGTATTTT	CASSDERGGMITDTQYF
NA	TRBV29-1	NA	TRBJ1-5	TGCAGCGTCTCGGGCAGTGGAGCGTCTCAGCCCCAGCATTTT	CSVSGSGASQPQHF
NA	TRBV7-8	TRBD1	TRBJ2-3	TGTGCCAGCAGCCCCACAGGGGGCGGTTCGAAAGATACGCAGTATTTT	CASSPTGGGSKDTQYF
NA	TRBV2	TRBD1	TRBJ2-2	TGTGCCAGCAGTGAAGGGACAGGGGATCCCGGGGAGCTGTTTTTT	CASSEGTGDPGELFF
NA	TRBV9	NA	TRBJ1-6	TGTGCCAGCAGCGTAGGTCCCGGGGCGGGGAATTCACCCCTCCACTTT	CASSVGPGAGNSPLHF
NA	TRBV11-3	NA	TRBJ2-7	TGTGCCAGCAGCCCCGCGGACGAGCAGTACTTC	CASSPADEQYF
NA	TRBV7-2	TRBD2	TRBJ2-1	TGTGCCAGCAGCTCCCGCCGCCTAGCGGGGGGAGCGTACAATGAGCAGTTCTTC	CASSSRRLAGGAYNEQFF
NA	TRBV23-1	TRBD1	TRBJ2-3	TGCGCCAGCAGTCATCCCCACCCGGACAGGGGCACAGATACGCAGTATTTT	CASSHPHPDRGTDTQYF
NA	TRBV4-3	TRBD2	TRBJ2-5	TGCGCCAGCAGCCAGTCTAGCGGGAGCTTCTTGTCGGCCCAGTACTTC	CASSQSSGSFLSAQYF
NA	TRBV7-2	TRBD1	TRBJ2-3	TGTGCCAGCAGCTTAGGGACAGGAGGTACGCAGTATTTT	CASSLGTGGTQYF
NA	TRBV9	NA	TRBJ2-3	TGTGCCAGCAGCTGGTCCCTGGGTCCAGATACGCAGTATTTT	CASSWSLGPDTQYF
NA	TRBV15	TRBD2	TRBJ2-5	TGTGCCACCAGGGGCAGTGCACTAGCGTCGGAGACCCAGTACTTC	CATRGSALASETQYF
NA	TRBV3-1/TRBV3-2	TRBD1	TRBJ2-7	TGTGCCAGCAGCCGACCGGGACAGGGGCGCTCCTACGAGCAGTACTTC	CASSRPGQGRSYEQYF
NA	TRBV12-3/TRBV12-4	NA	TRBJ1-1	TGTGCCAGCAGCCCCAGGGGTATTGAAGCTTTCTTT	CASSPRGIEAFF
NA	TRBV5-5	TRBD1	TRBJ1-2	TGTGCCAGCAGCCGGACAGGATCTCATGGCTACACCTTC	CASSRTGSHGYTF
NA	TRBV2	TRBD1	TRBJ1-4	TGTGCCAGCAGCAGAACGGAAAGGGACAGAAATAATGAAAAACTGTTTTTT	CASSRTERDRNNEKLFF
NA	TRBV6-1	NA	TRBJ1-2	TGTGCCAGCAGCGAAGAGGGTGGCAGAACCTATGGCTACACCTTC	CASSEEGGRTYGYTF